This T cell receptor beta chain originates from a study of blood T cells in healthy people across ages. Study-wide points: With age, beta diversity per million T cells declined roughly linearly, significantly by 40. It was the long-lived donors that had more naive CD4+ cells and higher diversity than aged donors. When one million T cells were used, diversity estimates were thought to be underestimates.

Notes on this clonotype: The antigen remains unidentified.

For the second PCR, which ran for about 7 to 11 cycles, a sample-barcoded 5' primer and a J-beta primer mix were used. Through a template-switch adaptor with 12 random nucleotides, each cDNA molecule received a tag. TCRdb re-derived calls from the 5' RACE reads in MiXCR, one entry per CDR3 protein. The repertoire consists of 1.5 million to 2 million distinct CDR3 sequences, with 40% to 55% occurring once and the leading ten covering roughly 2%. The V gene's germline CDR1 is MNHEY and CDR2 SVGAGI. The V end lost 0 bases, the J end lost 2 bases, and 6 bases lay between the germline ends. The CDR3 is 14 amino acids.

Sample: blood. The receptor comes from a woman aged 40 to 50 in good health. The chain carries TRBV6-5 and TRBJ2-3; D gene unclear. The CDR3 region is CASSYSRNTDTQYF. The CDR3 region has the DNA TGTGCCAGCAGTTACTCTAGGAACACAGATACGCAGTATTTT.